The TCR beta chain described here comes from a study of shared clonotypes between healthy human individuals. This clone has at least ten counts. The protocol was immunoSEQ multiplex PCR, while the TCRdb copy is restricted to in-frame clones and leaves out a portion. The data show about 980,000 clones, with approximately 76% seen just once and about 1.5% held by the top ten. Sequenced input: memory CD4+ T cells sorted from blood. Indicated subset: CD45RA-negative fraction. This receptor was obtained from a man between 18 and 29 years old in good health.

The CDR3 DNA reads as TGCGCCAGCCGCTCCGGGGAGGGGCGAGAGCAGTTCTTC. It specifies CASRSGEGREQFF. The rearrangement links TRBV5-1 to TRBJ2-1; 7 positions match TRBD2. Germline CDR1 is SGHRS and CDR2 is YFSETQ. V dropped 7 bases and J dropped 10; count of bases not matched to a gene: 11. The CDR3 spans 13 residues.